The TCR beta chain described here comes from a study of shared T cell receptors in the human thymus. The repertoire was sequenced with immunoSEQ multiplex PCR; TCRdb's copy has only in-frame clones and lacks some. This sample has 600,000 to 900,000 clones, with 70% to 90% found just once. These data also featured in a second study, about human thymus T cells. That study reports: Those donating were healthy Finnish infants in corrective surgery for congenital heart defects. Corrective cardiac surgery supplied the resected thymus tissue. Gene usage (both V and J) appeared biased in thymic and blood repertoires. Thymic TCR repertoires of unrelated people reportedly overlapped highly.

Sequenced sample: thymocytes. The sequence came from a girl younger than two with a congenital heart defect.

The CDR3 sequence is CASRRTVNTGELFF. The CDR3 DNA follows: TGTGCCAGCAGACGGACAGTCAACACCGGGGAGCTGTTTTTT. This sequence joins TRBV9 and TRBJ2-2; perhaps TRBD1 as D (6 bases). The CDR3 covers 14 residues. Trimming took 5 bases from V and 2 from J, leaving 10 bases between them. The germline V gene encodes CDR1 SGDLS and CDR2 YYNGEE. The full variable domain, completed using reference TRBV9 and TRBJ2-2, is DSGVTQTPKHLITATGQRVTLRCSPRSGDLSVYWYQQSLDQGLQFLIQYYNGEERAKGNILERFSAQQFPDLHSELNLSSLELGDSALYFCASRRTVNTGELFFGEGSRLTVL.